Shown below are 29 T cell receptor beta chains from a single sample sequenced in a study of CD8+ T cells in alopecia areata. Once RNA had been extracted, it was reverse transcribed into cDNA to act as the sequencing template. TCRdb's table, derived via immunoSEQ multiplex PCR, lists solely in-frame clones and lacks some. The sample records about 110,000 clones, under 65% being singletons. The sample consisted of NKG2D-low CD8+ T cells sorted from blood. These receptors came from a human donor with alopecia areata.

The rearrangement links TRBV19 to TRBJ1-1; 7 positions match TRBD1. This CDR3 comprises 12 residues. The ends lost 8 bases at V and 4 bases at J; junction bases unmatched: 4. The germline CDR1 and CDR2 sequences are LNHDA and SQIVND (reference sequence). CDR3: CASSPGGTEAFF. The CDR3 nucleotides are TGTGCCAGTTCTCCAGGGGGCACTGAAGCTTTCTTT. Full variable domain (outside the CDR3, taken from reference TRBV19 and TRBJ1-1): DGGITQSPKYLFRKEGQNVTLSCEQNLNHDAMYWYRQDPGQGLRLIYYSQIVNDFQKGDIAEGYSVSREKKESFPLTVTSAQKNPTAFYLCASSPGGTEAFFGQGTRLTVV.

V and J are TRBV6-4 and TRBJ2-3; D gene uncertain. The V gene's germline CDR1 is MRHNA and CDR2 SNTAGT. The CDR3 has 15 amino acids. Deletions cut 3 bases from V and 3 bases from J, with 13 bases between. DNA for the CDR3: TGTGCCAGCAGTGATGCCCCGTTCGGGACAGATACGCAGTATTTT. Translated: CASSDAPFGTDTQYF.

The V and J genes are TRBV6-5 and TRBJ2-5; no firm D call. The CDR3 is made up of 13 amino acids. V was trimmed by 0 bases and J by 1 base, leaving 3 bases between them. Germline V gene lookup returns CDR1 MNHEY and CDR2 SVGAGI. CDR3 amino acids: CASSYSIQETQYF. CDR3 bases: TGTGCCAGCAGTTACTCCATCCAAGAGACCCAGTACTTC.

V gene TRBV6-6 combines with J gene TRBJ2-7; 8 bases are shared with TRBD1. This CDR3 is 14 amino acids long. The trim removed 3 bases at V and 3 bases at J, leaving 4 bases unmatched. Germline V gene sequence: CDR1 MNHNY, CDR2 SVGAGI (reference sequence). The CDR3 DNA sequence: TGTGCCAGCAGTTATCGACAGGGGATCTACGAGCAGTACTTC. Translated: CASSYRQGIYEQYF.

The V and J genes are TRBV2 and TRBJ1-2, with D perhaps matching TRBD1 (5 bases). From germline, CDR1 is SNHLY and CDR2 FYNNEI. CDR3 length: 13 residues. Trimming removed 7 bases at V and 8 bases at J, with 17 bases between. The DNA for the CDR3 is TGTGCCAGCACCCTTGGGGGAGAAGGCGGCTACACCTTC. It specifies CASTLGGEGGYTF.

J is TRBJ2-7 and V is TRBV29-1; 8 nucleotides align to TRBD1. The CDR3 consists of 14 residues. Germline V gene data show CDR1 as SQVTM and CDR2 as ANQGSEA. Trimming at V came to 4 bases and at J to 5 bases, leaving 10 bases not matched to a gene. The CDR3 spells CSVATGGSLNEQYF. Here the CDR3 DNA reads TGCAGCGTTGCCACAGGGGGGTCTTTGAACGAGCAGTACTTC.

In this sample, this clone turned up a few times. The rearrangement joins TRBV14 to TRBJ2-1; 10 nucleotides line up with TRBD2. Germline loops: CDR1 SGHDN, CDR2 FVKESK. J gave up 0 bases and V 4 bases, and 15 bases lay outside the gene matches. This CDR3 has 20 amino acids. The CDR3 DNA follows: TGTGCCAGCAGCCCCCGGACTGGACTAGCGGTCCTTAGCTCCTACAATGAGCAGTTCTTC. Translated, it gives CASSPRTGLAVLSSYNEQFF.

The V call is TRBV29-1, the J call TRBJ1-1, with no clear D. Trimming stripped 3 bases from V and 3 bases from J, with 5 bases between. CDR3 length: 11 amino acids. CDR1 and CDR2 from the germline V gene are SQVTM and ANQGSEA. CDR3 DNA: TGCAGCGTTGATTCGTACACTGAAGCTTTCTTT. It specifies CSVDSYTEAFF.

V usage is TRBV4-1 and J usage is TRBJ2-7; 8 bases match TRBD2. Germline lookup yields CDR1 MGHRA and CDR2 YSYEKL. J gave up 1 base and V 0 bases, and 5 bases lay outside the gene matches. The CDR3 runs 16 residues. CDR3 residues: CASSQETAGESYEQYF. CDR3 nucleotide sequence: TGCGCCAGCAGCCAAGAGACAGCGGGAGAATCCTACGAGCAGTACTTC.

The chain carries TRBV25-1 and TRBJ2-2; D is unclear. Germline V gene sequence: CDR1 MGHDK, CDR2 SYGVNS. The CDR3 has 12 residues. Trimming cost V 1 base and J 6 bases, with 3 bases left between them. The CDR3 spells CASSEFPGELFF. The CDR3 DNA reads TGTGCCAGCAGTGAATTTCCCGGGGAGCTGTTTTTT.

The J gene is TRBJ2-5, the V gene TRBV7-9; D possibly matches TRBD1 or TRBD2 (5 bases each). Between the trimmed V and J ends, which lost 5 bases and 0 bases, there was a span of 13 bases. Germline CDR1 SEHNR, CDR2 FQNEAQ (reference sequence). The CDR3 is 15 residues long. The CDR3 spells CASSTTGRNQETQYF. Here the CDR3 DNA reads TGTGCCAGCAGCACTACGGGACGGAACCAAGAGACCCAGTACTTC.

This clone was found a few times. The chain carries TRBV13 and TRBJ2-7, with TRBD1 matching over 9 bases. Germline V gene data show CDR1 as PRHDT and CDR2 as FYEKMQ (reference sequence). The CDR3 has 14 residues. After removal of 4 bases from V and 6 bases from J, the junction contained 7 bases not matched to a gene. The CDR3 DNA reads TGTGCCAGCAGCTCCGGGACAGGGAGGATCGAGCAGTACTTC. This sequence encodes CASSSGTGRIEQYF.

This clone was picked up a small number of times. The genes are TRBV6-6 and TRBJ2-7, with D possibly being TRBD1 or TRBD2 (5 bases each). The CDR3 runs 15 residues. V was pared by 2 bases and J by 1 base, with 12 bases between. Germline V CDR1 and CDR2: MNHNY, SVGAGI (reference sequence). The CDR3 loop reads CASSYPGRLSYEQYF. The CDR3 DNA sequence: TGTGCCAGCAGTTACCCGGGGCGTTTGTCCTACGAGCAGTACTTC.

V and J are TRBV29-1 and TRBJ2-2; D gene ambiguous. The V end was cut by 4 bases, the J end by 1 base, with 4 bases between. The CDR3 has 12 amino acids. From germline, CDR1 is SQVTM and CDR2 ANQGSEA. CDR3 DNA sequence: TGCAGCGTTGCAATGAACACCGGGGAGCTGTTTTTT. Its translation is CSVAMNTGELFF.

This clone was detected a few times. This chain connects TRBV2 to TRBJ2-3, with 7 nucleotides matching TRBD2. The germline V gene encodes CDR1 SNHLY and CDR2 FYNNEI. The ends lost 4 bases at V and 2 bases at J; junction bases unmatched: 9. The CDR3 length is 16 residues. CDR3 loop: CASSGEREPYTDTQYF. The CDR3 DNA is TGTGCCAGCAGTGGGGAGCGGGAACCCTACACAGATACGCAGTATTTT.

The chain joins TRBV4-1 to TRBJ2-7; D unclear. The V gene lost 1 base and the J gene lost 1 base, with 14 bases spanning the gap. The germline V gene has CDR1 MGHRA and CDR2 YSYEKL. The CDR3 sequence is 16 residues long. The CDR3 here is CASSQGPSDGSYEQYF. CDR3 DNA: TGCGCCAGCAGCCAAGGCCCCTCTGATGGATCCTACGAGCAGTACTTC.

About this clone itself: The same CDR3 arises from other DNA sequences in this sample as well. The chain recombines TRBV5-6 with TRBJ2-1; D gene uncertain. V gave up 4 bases and J gave up 6 bases, with 8 bases separating them. The CDR3 is made up of 12 amino acids. The germline gives CDR1 SGHDT, CDR2 YYEEEE. As DNA, the CDR3 is TGTGCCAGCAGCCCTATTAGCAATGAGCAGTTCTTC. As protein: CASSPISNEQFF.

J is TRBJ2-1 and V is TRBV5-1; D remains ambiguous. CDR1 and CDR2 (germline): SGHRS, YFSETQ. The CDR3 is made up of 14 amino acids. V lost 4 bases to trimming and J lost 8 bases, with 16 bases between them. CDR3 region: CASSPITRGDEQFF. The CDR3 DNA reads TGCGCCAGCAGCCCGATTACCAGAGGAGATGAGCAGTTCTTC.

V and J are TRBV11-2 and TRBJ2-7, with D hard to call. V shed 4 bases and J shed 5 bases, with 18 bases lying between them. In germline, CDR1 is SGHAT, CDR2 FQNNGV. The CDR3 runs 15 residues. The CDR3 DNA sequence: TGTGCCAGCAGCTGGACCCAAACACTGGGTAACGAGCAGTACTTC. This gives the protein CASSWTQTLGNEQYF. Using reference TRBV11-2 and TRBJ2-7 for the parts outside the CDR3, the full variable domain is EAGVAQSPRYKIIEKRQSVAFWCNPISGHATLYWYQQILGQGPKLLIQFQNNGVVDDSQLPKDRFSAERLKGVDSTLKIQPAKLEDSAVYLCASSWTQTLGNEQYFGPGTRLTVT.

V is TRBV7-6 and J is TRBJ2-1, with 7 bases lining up with TRBD1. The CDR3 consists of 13 residues. Looked up from germline, CDR1 is SGHVS and CDR2 is FNYEAQ. The junction had 1 base not matched to a gene; V was cut back by 0 bases and J by 8 bases. The CDR3 region has the DNA TGTGCCAGCAGCTTAGCCGGGACAGATGAGCAGTTCTTC. Translated, it gives CASSLAGTDEQFF.

The chain couples TRBV7-3 to TRBJ2-5; D is undetermined. Germline CDR1 and CDR2: SGHTA and FQGTGA. The length of the CDR3 is 14 residues. The ends were cut back, 2 bases at V and 3 bases at J, with 10 bases in the middle. CDR3 sequence (DNA): TGTGCCAGCAGCTTATACGGTGGAAAAGAGACCCAGTACTTC. Protein product: CASSLYGGKETQYF.

This chain connects TRBV7-2 to TRBJ2-5; 7 bases fit TRBD1. The CDR3 consists of 15 residues. The V gene end was trimmed by 4 bases and the J gene end by 2 bases; junction bases not matched to a gene: 7. Per germline, CDR1 SGHTA and CDR2 FQGNSA. The CDR3 is CASSSWVTGQETQYF. Written as DNA, the CDR3 is TGTGCCAGCAGCTCTTGGGTGACAGGGCAAGAGACCCAGTACTTC.

The V call is TRBV13, the J call TRBJ2-1; 7 positions agree with TRBD1. Germline CDR1 PRHDT, CDR2 FYEKMQ (reference sequence). Trimming at V came to 5 bases and at J to 6 bases, leaving 4 bases not matched to a gene. The CDR3 extends over 13 amino acids. The CDR3 DNA is TGTGCCAGCAGCCTTGGGACAGCCAATGAGCAGTTCTTC. It codes for CASSLGTANEQFF.

V is TRBV25-1 and J is TRBJ1-1, with D possibly being TRBD1 (5 bases). There are 14 residues in the CDR3. Germline V CDR1 and CDR2: MGHDK, SYGVNS. Deletions cut 3 bases from V and 5 bases from J, with 13 bases between. CDR3 sequence reads: CASSDVQGWTEAFF. The CDR3 DNA is TGTGCCAGCAGTGATGTGCAGGGTTGGACTGAAGCTTTCTTT. The full variable domain, in which reference TRBV25-1 and TRBJ1-1 provide the parts outside the CDR3, is EADIYQTPRYLVIGTGKKITLECSQTMGHDKMYWYQQDPGMELHLIHYSYGVNSTEKGDLSSESTVSRIRTEHFPLTLESARPSHTSQYLCASSDVQGWTEAFFGQGTRLTVV.

The rearrangement uses TRBV11-1 and TRBJ2-1, with D perhaps TRBD2 (5 bases). Germline assignment: CDR1 SGHAT and CDR2 FQDESV (reference sequence). The CDR3 sequence is 13 residues long. V was shortened by 1 base and J by 10 bases, with 11 bases between the two germline ends. The CDR3 protein is CASSLGGLLEQFF. CDR3 in DNA: TGTGCCAGCAGCTTAGGCGGACTTTTGGAGCAGTTCTTC.

V gene TRBV11-2 combines with J gene TRBJ2-2, with 9 positions matching TRBD1. The length of the CDR3 is 16 residues. CDR1 and CDR2 (germline): SGHAT, FQNNGV. V gave up 5 bases and J gave up 4 bases; unmatched junction bases: 8. DNA of the CDR3: TGTGCCAGCAGCGCCTGGGACAGGGACGGCACCGGGGAGCTGTTTTTT. Its protein product is CASSAWDRDGTGELFF.

This clone was counted only a few times. The chain recombines TRBV5-4 with TRBJ2-1; D ambiguous. Trimming cost V 3 bases and J 3 bases, with 13 bases left between them. Germline lookup yields CDR1 SGHNT and CDR2 YYREEE (reference sequence). There are 15 residues in the CDR3. CDR3 protein: CASSSGDTGYNEQFF. CDR3 DNA: TGTGCCAGCAGCTCTGGCGATACGGGCTACAATGAGCAGTTCTTC.

This clone came up a few times. The rearrangement uses TRBV28 and TRBJ2-5; weak D call: TRBD1 (5 bases). V lost 7 bases and J 1 base, leaving 19 bases between the germline ends. This CDR3 region has 16 residues. From germline, CDR1 is MDHEN and CDR2 SYDVKM. CDR3 amino acids: CASTPFDRAIQETQYF. The CDR3 region has the DNA TGTGCCAGCACCCCATTCGACAGAGCTATCCAAGAGACCCAGTACTTC.

This clone was detected a few times. The junction differs from germline at one of its ends, possibly a read error. This chain links TRBV29-1 with TRBJ2-1, with D tentatively TRBD2 (5 bases). The CDR3 contains 17 residues. The germline V gene encodes CDR1 SQVTM and CDR2 ANQGSEA. The CDR3 spells CSVVFPTNVWLYDEQFF. The CDR3 DNA is TGCAGCGTTGTTTTTCCGACTAACGTATGGCTCTACGATGAGCAGTTCTTC.